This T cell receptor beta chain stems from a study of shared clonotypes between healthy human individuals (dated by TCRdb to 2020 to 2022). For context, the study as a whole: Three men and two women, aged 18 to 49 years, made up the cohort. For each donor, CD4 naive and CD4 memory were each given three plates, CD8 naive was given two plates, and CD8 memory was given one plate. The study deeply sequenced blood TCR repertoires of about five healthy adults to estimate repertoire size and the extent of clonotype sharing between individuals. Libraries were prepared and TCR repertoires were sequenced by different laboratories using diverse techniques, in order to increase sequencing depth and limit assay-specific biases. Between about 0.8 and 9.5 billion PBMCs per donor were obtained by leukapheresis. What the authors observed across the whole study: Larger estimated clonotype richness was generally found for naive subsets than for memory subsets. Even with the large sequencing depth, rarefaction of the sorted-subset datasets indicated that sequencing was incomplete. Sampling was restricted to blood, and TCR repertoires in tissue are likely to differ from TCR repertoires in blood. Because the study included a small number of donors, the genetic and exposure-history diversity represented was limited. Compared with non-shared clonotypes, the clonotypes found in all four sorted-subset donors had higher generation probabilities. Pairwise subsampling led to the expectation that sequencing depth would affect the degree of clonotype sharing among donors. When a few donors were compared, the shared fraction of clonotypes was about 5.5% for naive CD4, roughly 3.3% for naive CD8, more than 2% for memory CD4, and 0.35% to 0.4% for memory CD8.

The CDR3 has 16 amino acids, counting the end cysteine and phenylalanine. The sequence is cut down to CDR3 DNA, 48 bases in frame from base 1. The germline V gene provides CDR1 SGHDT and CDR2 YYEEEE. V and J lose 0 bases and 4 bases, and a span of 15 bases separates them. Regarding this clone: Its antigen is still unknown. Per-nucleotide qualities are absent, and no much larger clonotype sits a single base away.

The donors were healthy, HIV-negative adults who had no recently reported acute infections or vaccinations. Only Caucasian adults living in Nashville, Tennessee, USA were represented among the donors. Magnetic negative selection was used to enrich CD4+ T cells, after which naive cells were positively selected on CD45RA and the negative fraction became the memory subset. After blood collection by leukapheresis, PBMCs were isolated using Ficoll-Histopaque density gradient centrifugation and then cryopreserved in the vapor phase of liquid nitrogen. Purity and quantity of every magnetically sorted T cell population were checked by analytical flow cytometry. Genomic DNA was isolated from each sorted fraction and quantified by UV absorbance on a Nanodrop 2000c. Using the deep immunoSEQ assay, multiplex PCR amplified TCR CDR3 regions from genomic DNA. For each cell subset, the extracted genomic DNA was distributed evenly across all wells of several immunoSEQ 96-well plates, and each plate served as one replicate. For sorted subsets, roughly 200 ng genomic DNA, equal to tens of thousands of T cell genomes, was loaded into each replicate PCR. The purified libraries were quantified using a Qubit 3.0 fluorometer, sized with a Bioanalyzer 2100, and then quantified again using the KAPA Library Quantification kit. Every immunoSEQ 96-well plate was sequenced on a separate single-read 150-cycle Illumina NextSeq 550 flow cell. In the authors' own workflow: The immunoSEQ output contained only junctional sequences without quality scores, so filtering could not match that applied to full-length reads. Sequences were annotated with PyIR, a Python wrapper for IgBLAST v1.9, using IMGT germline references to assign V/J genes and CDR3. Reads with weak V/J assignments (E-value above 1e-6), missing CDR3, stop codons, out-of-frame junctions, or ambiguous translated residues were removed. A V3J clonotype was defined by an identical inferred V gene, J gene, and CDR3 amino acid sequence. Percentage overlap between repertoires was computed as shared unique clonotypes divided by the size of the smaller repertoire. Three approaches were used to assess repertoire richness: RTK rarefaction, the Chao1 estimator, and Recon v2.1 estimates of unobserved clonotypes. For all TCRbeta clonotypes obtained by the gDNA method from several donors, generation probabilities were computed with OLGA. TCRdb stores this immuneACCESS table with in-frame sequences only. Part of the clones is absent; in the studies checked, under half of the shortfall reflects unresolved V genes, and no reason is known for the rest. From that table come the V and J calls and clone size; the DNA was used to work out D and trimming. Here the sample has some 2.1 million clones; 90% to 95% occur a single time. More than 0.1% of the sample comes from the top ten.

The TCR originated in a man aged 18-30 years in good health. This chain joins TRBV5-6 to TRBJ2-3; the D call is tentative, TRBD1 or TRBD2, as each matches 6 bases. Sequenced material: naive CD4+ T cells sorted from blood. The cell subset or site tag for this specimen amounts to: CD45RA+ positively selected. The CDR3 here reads CASSLAGGKGADTQYF. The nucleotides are TGTGCCAGCAGCTTGGCTGGGGGGAAGGGGGCAGATACGCAGTATTTT.